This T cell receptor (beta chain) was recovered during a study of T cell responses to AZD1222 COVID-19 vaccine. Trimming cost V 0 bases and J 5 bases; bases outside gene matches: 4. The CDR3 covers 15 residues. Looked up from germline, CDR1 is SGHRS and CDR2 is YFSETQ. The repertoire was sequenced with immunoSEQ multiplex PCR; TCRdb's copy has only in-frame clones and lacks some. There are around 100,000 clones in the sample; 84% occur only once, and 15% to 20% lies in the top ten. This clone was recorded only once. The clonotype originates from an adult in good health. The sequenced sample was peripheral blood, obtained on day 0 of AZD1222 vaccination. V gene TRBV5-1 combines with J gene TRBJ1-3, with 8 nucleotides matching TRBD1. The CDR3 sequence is CASSLDGQGRNTIYF. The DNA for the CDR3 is TGCGCCAGCAGCTTGGACGGACAGGGTCGAAACACCATATATTTT.